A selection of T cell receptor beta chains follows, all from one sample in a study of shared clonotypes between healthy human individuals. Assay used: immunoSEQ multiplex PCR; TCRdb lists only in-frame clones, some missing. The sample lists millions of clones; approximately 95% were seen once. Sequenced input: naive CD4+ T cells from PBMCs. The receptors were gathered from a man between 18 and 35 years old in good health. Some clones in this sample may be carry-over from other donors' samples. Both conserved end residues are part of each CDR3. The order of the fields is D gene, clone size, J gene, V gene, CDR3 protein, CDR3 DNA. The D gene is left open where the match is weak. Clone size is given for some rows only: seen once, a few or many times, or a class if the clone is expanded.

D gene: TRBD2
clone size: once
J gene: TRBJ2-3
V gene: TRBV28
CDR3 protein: CASSLGGRADTQYF
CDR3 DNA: TGTGCCAGCAGTTTAGGCGGGAGGGCAGATACGCAGTATTTT

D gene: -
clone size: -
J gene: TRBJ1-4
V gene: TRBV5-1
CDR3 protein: CASSRLGDGGEKLFF
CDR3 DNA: TGCGCCAGCAGCAGATTGGGGGACGGTGGTGAAAAACTGTTTTTT

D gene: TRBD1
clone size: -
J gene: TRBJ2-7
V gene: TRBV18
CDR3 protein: CASSPVGQGIIGEQYF
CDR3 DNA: TGTGCCAGCTCACCAGTGGGACAGGGAATAATAGGCGAGCAGTACTTC

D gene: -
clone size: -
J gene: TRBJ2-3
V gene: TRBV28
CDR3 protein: CASSLRQWYGESTDTQYF
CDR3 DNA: TGTGCCAGCAGTTTAAGGCAGTGGTATGGCGAAAGCACAGATACGCAGTATTTT

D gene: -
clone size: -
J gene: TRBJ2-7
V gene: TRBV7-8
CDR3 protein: CASSLGVYSYEQYF
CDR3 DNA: TGTGCCAGCAGCTTAGGGGTGTACTCCTACGAGCAGTACTTC

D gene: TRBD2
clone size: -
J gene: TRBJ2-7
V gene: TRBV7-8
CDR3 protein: CASSLGASGRSEQYF
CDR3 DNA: TGTGCCAGCAGCTTAGGGGCTAGCGGGAGAAGCGAGCAGTACTTC

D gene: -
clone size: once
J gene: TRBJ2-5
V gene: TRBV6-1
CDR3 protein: CASSVMGQETQYF
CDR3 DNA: TGTGCCAGCAGTGTCATGGGGCAAGAGACCCAGTACTTC

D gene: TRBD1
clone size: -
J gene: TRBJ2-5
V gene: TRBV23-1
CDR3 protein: CASGPGQGIWETQYF
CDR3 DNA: TGCGCCAGCGGACCGGGACAGGGGATTTGGGAGACCCAGTACTTC

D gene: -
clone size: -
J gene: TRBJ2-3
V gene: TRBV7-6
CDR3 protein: CASSLKDTQYF
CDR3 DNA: TGTGCCAGCAGCTTAAAAGATACGCAGTATTTT

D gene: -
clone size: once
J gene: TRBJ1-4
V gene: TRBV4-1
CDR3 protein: CASSQEYKEKLFF
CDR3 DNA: TGCGCCAGCAGCCAAGAATACAAGGAAAAACTGTTTTTT

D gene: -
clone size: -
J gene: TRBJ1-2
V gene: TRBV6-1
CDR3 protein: CASTFGANYGYTF
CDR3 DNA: TGTGCCAGCACCTTCGGGGCAAACTATGGCTACACCTTC

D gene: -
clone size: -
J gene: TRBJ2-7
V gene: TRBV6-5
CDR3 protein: CASRPRRGATYEQYF
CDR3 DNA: TGTGCCAGCCGCCCACGACGCGGGGCTACCTACGAGCAGTACTTC

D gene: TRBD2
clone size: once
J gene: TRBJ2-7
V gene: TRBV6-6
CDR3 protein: CASSHGTSGNYEQYF
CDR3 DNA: TGTGCCAGCAGTCATGGGACTAGCGGGAACTACGAGCAGTACTTC

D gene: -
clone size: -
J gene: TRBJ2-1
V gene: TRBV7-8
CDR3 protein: CASSLAGGLNEQFF
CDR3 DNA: TGTGCCAGCAGCTTAGCGGGAGGCCTCAATGAGCAGTTCTTC

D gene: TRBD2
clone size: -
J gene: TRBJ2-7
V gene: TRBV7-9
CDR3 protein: CASSRLAGGSYEQYF
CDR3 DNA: TGTGCCAGCAGTCGACTAGCGGGAGGATCCTACGAGCAGTACTTC

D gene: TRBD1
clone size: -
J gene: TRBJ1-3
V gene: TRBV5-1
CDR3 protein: CASSYKTGEGNTIYF
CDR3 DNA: TGCGCCAGCAGCTACAAGACAGGGGAAGGAAACACCATATATTTT

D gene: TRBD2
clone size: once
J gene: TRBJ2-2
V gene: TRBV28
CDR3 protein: CASSSSGTNTGELFF
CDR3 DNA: TGTGCCAGCAGCTCTAGCGGGACTAACACCGGGGAGCTGTTTTTT

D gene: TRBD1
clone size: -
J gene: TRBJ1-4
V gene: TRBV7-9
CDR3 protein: CASSQYADRDEKLFF
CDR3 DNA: TGTGCCAGCAGCCAGTACGCGGACAGGGACGAAAAACTGTTTTTT

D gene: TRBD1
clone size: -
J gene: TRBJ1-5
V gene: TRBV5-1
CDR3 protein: CASSSVDRNQPQHF
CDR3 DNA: TGCGCCAGCAGCTCCGTGGACAGGAATCAGCCCCAGCATTTT

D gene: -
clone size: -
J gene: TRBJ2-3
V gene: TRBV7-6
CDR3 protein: CASSLGGPTDTQYF
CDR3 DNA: TGTGCCAGCAGCTTAGGAGGGCCCACAGATACGCAGTATTTT

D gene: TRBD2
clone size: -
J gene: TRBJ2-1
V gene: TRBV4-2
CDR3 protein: CASSHGLAGGVNEQFF
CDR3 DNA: TGTGCCAGCAGCCACGGACTAGCGGGAGGGGTTAATGAGCAGTTCTTC

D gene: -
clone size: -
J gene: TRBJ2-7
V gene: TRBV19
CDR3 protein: CASSPGTLGRAHEQYF
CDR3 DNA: TGTGCCAGTAGCCCTGGGACTCTCGGTAGGGCCCACGAGCAGTACTTC

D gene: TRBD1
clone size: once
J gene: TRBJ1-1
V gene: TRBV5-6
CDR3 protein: CASSLGDRGQAFF
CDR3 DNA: TGTGCCAGCAGCTTGGGGGACAGGGGGCAGGCTTTCTTT

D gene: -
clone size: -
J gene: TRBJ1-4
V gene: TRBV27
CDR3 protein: CASSARGEKLFF
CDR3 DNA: TGTGCCAGCAGCGCCAGGGGTGAAAAACTGTTTTTT

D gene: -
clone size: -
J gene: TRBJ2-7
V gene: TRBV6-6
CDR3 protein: CASSYLGHITSYEQYF
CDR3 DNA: TGTGCCAGCAGTTACTTAGGACACATAACATCCTACGAGCAGTACTTC

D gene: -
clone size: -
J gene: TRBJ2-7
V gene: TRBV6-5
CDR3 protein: CASSQTKAKYEQYF
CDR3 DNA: TGTGCCAGCAGTCAGACAAAGGCTAAATACGAGCAGTACTTC

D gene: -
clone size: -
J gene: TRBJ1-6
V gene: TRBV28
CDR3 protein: CASSLSPGEDSPLHF
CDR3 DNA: TGTGCCAGCAGTTTATCTCCAGGGGAGGATTCACCCCTCCACTTT

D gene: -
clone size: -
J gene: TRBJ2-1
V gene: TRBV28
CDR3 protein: CASRGGAESYNEQFF
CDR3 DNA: TGTGCCAGCAGGGGGGGGGCAGAGTCCTACAATGAGCAGTTCTTC

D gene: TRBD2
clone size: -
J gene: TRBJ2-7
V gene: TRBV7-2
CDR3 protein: CASSLASSGSPYEQYF
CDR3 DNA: TGTGCCAGCAGCTTAGCGTCCAGCGGGAGCCCCTACGAGCAGTACTTC

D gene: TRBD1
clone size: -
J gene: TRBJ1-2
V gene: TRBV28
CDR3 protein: CASSGGGVIYGYTF
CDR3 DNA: TGTGCCAGCAGTGGAGGGGGCGTTATCTATGGCTACACCTTC

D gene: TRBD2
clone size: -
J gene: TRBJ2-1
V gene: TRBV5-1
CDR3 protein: CASSSRLAGVDEQFF
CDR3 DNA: TGCGCCAGCAGCTCCAGACTAGCGGGAGTCGATGAGCAGTTCTTC

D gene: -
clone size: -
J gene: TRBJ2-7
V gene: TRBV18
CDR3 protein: CASSPQSTYEQYF
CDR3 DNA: TGTGCCAGCTCACCACAGTCTACCTACGAGCAGTACTTC

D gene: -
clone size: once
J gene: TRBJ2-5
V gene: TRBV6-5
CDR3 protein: CASSRLGSAQETQYF
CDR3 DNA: TGTGCCAGCAGCCGTTTGGGTAGCGCCCAAGAGACCCAGTACTTC

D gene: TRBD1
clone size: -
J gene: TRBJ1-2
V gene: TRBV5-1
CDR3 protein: CASSLRQGADGYTF
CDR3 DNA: TGCGCCAGCAGCTTGCGGCAGGGGGCGGATGGCTACACCTTC

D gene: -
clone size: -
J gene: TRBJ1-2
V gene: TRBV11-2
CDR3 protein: CASSLAPGNYGYTF
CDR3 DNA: TGTGCCAGCAGCTTAGCTCCAGGGAACTATGGCTACACCTTC

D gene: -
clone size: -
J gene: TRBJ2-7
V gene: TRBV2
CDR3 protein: CASRGRTLHYEQYF
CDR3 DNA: TGTGCCAGCAGGGGGAGGACACTACACTACGAGCAGTACTTC

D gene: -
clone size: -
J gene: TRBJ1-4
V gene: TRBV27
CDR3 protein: CASSKTGRTNEKLFF
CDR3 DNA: TGTGCCAGCAGTAAAACAGGAAGGACTAATGAAAAACTGTTTTTT

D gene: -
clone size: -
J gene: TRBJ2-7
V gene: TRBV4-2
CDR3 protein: CASSQDLRGFYEQYF
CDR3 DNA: TGTGCCAGCAGCCAAGATCTTAGGGGCTTTTACGAGCAGTACTTC

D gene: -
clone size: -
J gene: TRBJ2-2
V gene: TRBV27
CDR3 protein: CASSLPTGLNTGELFF
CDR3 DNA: TGTGCCAGCAGTTTACCGACGGGACTTAACACCGGGGAGCTGTTTTTT

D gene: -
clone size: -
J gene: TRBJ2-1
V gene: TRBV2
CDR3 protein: CASRHGLAGSYNEQFF
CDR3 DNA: TGTGCCAGCAGGCACGGGTTGGCGGGATCCTACAATGAGCAGTTCTTC

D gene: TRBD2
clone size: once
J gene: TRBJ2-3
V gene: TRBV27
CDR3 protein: CASSLFLAGDTDTQYF
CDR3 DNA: TGTGCCAGCAGTTTATTTCTAGCGGGAGACACAGATACGCAGTATTTT

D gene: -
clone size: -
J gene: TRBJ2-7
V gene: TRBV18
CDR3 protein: CASSPRSRGGGGEQYF
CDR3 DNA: TGTGCCAGCTCACCACGGTCGCGCGGGGGCGGGGGCGAGCAGTACTTC

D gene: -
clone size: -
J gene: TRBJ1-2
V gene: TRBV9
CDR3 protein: CASSRGGGYTF
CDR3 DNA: TGTGCCAGCAGCCGGGGTGGCGGCTACACCTTC

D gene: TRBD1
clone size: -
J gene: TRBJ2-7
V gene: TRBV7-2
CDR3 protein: CASSLEAGGTYEQYF
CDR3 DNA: TGTGCCAGCAGCTTAGAGGCAGGGGGAACCTACGAGCAGTACTTC

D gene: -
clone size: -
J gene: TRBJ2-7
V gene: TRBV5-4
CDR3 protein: CASSLDVGWTYEQYF
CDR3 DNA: TGTGCCAGCAGCTTGGATGTAGGTTGGACCTACGAGCAGTACTTC

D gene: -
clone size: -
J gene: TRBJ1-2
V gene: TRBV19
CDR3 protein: CASSIGGFYGYTF
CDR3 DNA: TGTGCCAGTAGTATAGGGGGCTTCTATGGCTACACCTTC

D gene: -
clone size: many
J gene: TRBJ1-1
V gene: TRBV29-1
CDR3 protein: CSVEGISGLTNTEAFF
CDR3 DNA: TGCAGCGTTGAGGGTATCTCAGGGCTCACGAACACTGAAGCTTTCTTT

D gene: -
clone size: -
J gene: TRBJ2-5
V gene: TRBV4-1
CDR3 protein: CASSQDTETQYF
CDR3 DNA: TGCGCCAGCAGCCAAGATACGGAGACCCAGTACTTC

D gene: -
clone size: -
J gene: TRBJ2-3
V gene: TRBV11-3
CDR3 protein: CASSQGRGIGTDTQYF
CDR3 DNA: TGTGCCAGCAGTCAAGGTCGGGGGATTGGCACAGATACGCAGTATTTT

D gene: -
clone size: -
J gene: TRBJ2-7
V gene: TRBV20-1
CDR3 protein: CSAGWRQYF
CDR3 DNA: TGCAGTGCAGGATGGAGGCAGTACTTC